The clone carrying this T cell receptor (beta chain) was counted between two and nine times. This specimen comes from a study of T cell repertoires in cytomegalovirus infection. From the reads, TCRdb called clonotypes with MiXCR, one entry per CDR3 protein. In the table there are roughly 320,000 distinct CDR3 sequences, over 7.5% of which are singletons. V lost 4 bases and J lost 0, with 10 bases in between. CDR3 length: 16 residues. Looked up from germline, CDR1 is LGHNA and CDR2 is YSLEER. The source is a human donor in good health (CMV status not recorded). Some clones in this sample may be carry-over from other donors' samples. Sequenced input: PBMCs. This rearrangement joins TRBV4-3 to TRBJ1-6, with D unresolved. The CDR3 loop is CASSLLASSYNSPLHF. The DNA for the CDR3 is TGCGCCAGCAGCCTCCTAGCGAGCTCCTATAATTCACCCCTCCACTTT.